The T cell receptor (beta chain) under discussion was sequenced for a study of vaccination and CD4 T cells after COVID-19. With the Oncomine TCR Beta short-read assay, DNA from cultured CD4+ T cells was sequenced. From the PCR reads, TCRdb called clonotypes with MiXCR, one entry per CDR3 protein. The data show roughly 24,000 distinct CDR3 sequences, 35% seen once. This clonotype came up a few times. Its antigen is currently unknown. Time point here: late sampling 161 to 241 days after vaccination in three convalescent patients. Stated treatment: approximately 9-day PBMC culture with coronavirus spike peptide pools or control peptides (ViraFEST assay). Peptide-pool expansion of antigen-specific T cells preceded TCR sequencing in ViraFEST. It was with 9 to 10 IU/ml IL-2 and roughly 9 ug/ml peptide pools that two million PBMCs per well were cultured. V gave up 3 bases and J gave up 5 bases, with 12 bases separating them. The CDR3 is made up of 14 amino acids. Per germline, CDR1 KGHDR and CDR2 SFDVKD.

The rearrangement links TRBV24-1 to TRBJ1-2; D is possibly TRBD1 (5 bases). Sequencing used CD4+ T cells from blood, cultured in vitro, obtained about 7 months after SARS-CoV-2 vaccination. The TCR sequence derives from a human donor who had recovered from COVID-19. CDR3 sequence reads: CATSDPGLGYGYTF. CDR3 bases: TGTGCCACCAGTGATCCGGGACTGGGATATGGCTACACCTTC.